This passage covers 14 T cell receptor beta chains from one sample sequenced in a study of patients and donors after allogeneic stem cell transplantation. TCRdb reprocessed the RT-PCR reads via MiXCR and lists one record per CDR3 protein. The table lists a few hundred thousand distinct CDR3 sequences, around two fifths of them singletons. Sequenced input: blood, either unsorted or a sorted T cell fraction (not recorded which). Receptors originate from a human donor who was either an allogeneic HSCT recipient or a stem cell or donor lymphocyte infusion donor (not recorded which). It is not recorded whose cells these are; they may come from a transplant donor.

The chain carries TRBV20-1 and TRBJ2-3; D may be TRBD1 (6 bases). The CDR3 is 12 residues long. Trimming left V 6 bases short and J 2 bases short, with 9 bases between. Germline loops: CDR1 DFQATT, CDR2 SNEGSKA (reference sequence). The CDR3 DNA follows: TGCAGTGCCCGGACAGACACAGATACGCAGTATTTT. The encoded protein is CSARTDTDTQYF.

The chain employs TRBV4-1 and TRBJ1-4; 9 nucleotides align to TRBD1. Unmatched junction bases numbered 8, after V lost 3 bases and J lost 6 bases. The germline V gene encodes CDR1 MGHRA and CDR2 YSYEKL. There are 16 residues in the CDR3. The CDR3 spells CASSQVTTGGDEKLFF. The CDR3 bases are TGCGCCAGCAGCCAGGTAACGACAGGGGGAGATGAAAAACTGTTTTTT.

The chain couples TRBV9 to TRBJ2-3, with 8 positions matching TRBD2. After removal of 0 bases from V and 7 bases from J, the junction contained 10 bases not matched to a gene. CDR3 length: 16 residues. Germline values: CDR1 SGDLS, CDR2 YYNGEE. CDR3 DNA: TGTGCCAGCAGCGTAGCCGGGACTAGGCCCCCCAATACGCAGTATTTT. This gives the protein CASSVAGTRPPNTQYF.

The chain is built from TRBV5-1 and TRBJ1-6; a weak D match, TRBD1 (5 bases). Germline V CDR1 and CDR2: SGHRS, YFSETQ. The CDR3 length is 14 residues. V was clipped by 1 base and J by 5 bases, with 7 bases between them. The CDR3 region has the DNA TGCGCCAGCAGCTTGTTAGGGGATAATTCACCCCTCCACTTT. It encodes CASSLLGDNSPLHF.

The chain combines TRBV4-1 with TRBJ1-1; the D gene is possibly TRBD1 (5 bases). The CDR3 length is 14 residues. Germline values: CDR1 MGHRA, CDR2 YSYEKL. Trimming removed 0 bases at V and 3 bases at J, with 8 bases between. CDR3: CASSQDVGDTEAFF. The CDR3 DNA sequence: TGCGCCAGCAGCCAAGATGTGGGGGACACTGAAGCTTTCTTT.

The rearrangement uses TRBV11-2 and TRBJ1-1; TRBD1 aligns across 7 bases. V shed 1 base, J shed 11 bases, and the junction held 10 bases outside the gene matches. CDR3 length: 14 residues. The germline gives CDR1 SGHAT, CDR2 FQNNGV. The CDR3 region is CASSLVGRGYEAFF. The CDR3 DNA is TGTGCCAGCAGCTTAGTTGGCAGGGGGTACGAGGCTTTCTTT.

There are many counts of this clonotype. V gene TRBV28 combines with J gene TRBJ1-2; D unclear. The V and J ends lost 7 bases and 8 bases respectively, with 17 bases between them. This CDR3 spans 13 amino acids. Germline CDR1 reads MDHEN; CDR2 reads SYDVKM. CDR3 nucleotide sequence: TGTGCCAGCAAACTTGACCAGGACCGCGGCTACACCTTC. It yields the protein CASKLDQDRGYTF.

The chain uses TRBV12-3 or TRBV12-4 and TRBJ1-2, with 10 bases aligning to TRBD1. CDR3 size: 16 residues. V shed 6 bases, J shed 3 bases, and the junction held 10 bases outside the gene matches. The CDR3 loop is CASSPPRDRGDYGYTF. CDR3 in DNA: TGTGCCAGCAGCCCGCCCCGGGACAGGGGAGACTATGGCTACACCTTC.

V is TRBV12-3 or TRBV12-4 and J is TRBJ1-6; 7 nucleotides line up with TRBD1. J gave up 9 bases and V 0 bases, and 5 bases lay outside the gene matches. The CDR3 totals 15 residues. For the CDR3, the DNA is TGTGCCAGCAGTTTAGCGAGGACAGGCGGTTCACCCCTCCACTTT. Translated, it gives CASSLARTGGSPLHF.

The DNA for the CDR3 is TGCAGCGTTGGCGTGACAACCTATGGCTACACCTTC. It encodes CSVGVTTYGYTF. The rearrangement joins TRBV29-1 to TRBJ1-2; D is unresolved. The CDR3 runs 12 residues. Germline CDR1 SQVTM, CDR2 ANQGSEA. Trimming took off 4 bases at V and 4 bases at J, with 10 bases between the two ends.

The chain is built from TRBV30 and TRBJ2-2; D gene uncertain. The CDR3 totals 13 residues. The V end lost 4 bases, the J end lost 2 bases, and 8 bases lay between the germline ends. Germline V gene data show CDR1 as GTSNPN and CDR2 as SVGIG (reference sequence). CDR3 nucleotides: TGTGCCTGGACGTGGCTCAACACCGGGGAGCTGTTTTTT. This gives the protein CAWTWLNTGELFF.

The gene calls are TRBV7-2 and TRBJ2-5, with D unclear. Germline CDR1 SGHTA, CDR2 FQGNSA. V was cut by 4 bases and J by 5 bases, with 14 bases left in between. The CDR3 sequence is 14 residues long. This chain's CDR3 is CASSSLSLRETQYF. CDR3 bases: TGTGCCAGCAGCTCGCTTAGTCTTCGTGAGACCCAGTACTTC.

This clonotype was recorded a few times. The chain combines TRBV10-3 with TRBJ2-3, with 8 bases identical to TRBD2. This CDR3 has 12 amino acids. Losses at the gene ends were 2 bases for V and 10 bases for J; bases not matched to a gene: 2. Germline V gene lookup returns CDR1 ENHRY and CDR2 SYGVKD. CDR3 amino acids: CAISEAGGAQYF. The CDR3 DNA reads as TGTGCCATCAGTGAGGCGGGGGGAGCGCAGTATTTT.

This clonotype has only a few counts. The chain has TRBV20-1 and TRBJ1-5; the D is unclear. CDR3 length: 12 residues. Trimming left V 5 bases short and J 3 bases short, with 8 bases between. Germline CDR1 reads DFQATT; CDR2 reads SNEGSKA (reference sequence). Here the CDR3 DNA reads TGCAGTGCTGGGGAAGCCAATCAGCCCCAGCATTTT. It translates to CSAGEANQPQHF.